This T cell receptor beta chain was observed in a study of blood T cell repertoires in COVID-19. Study-wide context: The study drew acute and convalescent COVID-19 samples from the United States, Italy and Spain. T cells, B-cell-depleted T cells, or PBMCs supplied cDNA or gDNA.

Participants reported their clinical history, and cohort assignment relied on those reports. How the authors handled the data: Quantification of nucleated cells was approximated via reference gene primer amplification. The repertoire was sequenced with immunoSEQ multiplex PCR; TCRdb's copy has only in-frame clones and lacks some. The DNA gave D and trimming, while V, J and clone size come from that table. The repertoire holds about 190,000 clones, with roughly nine tenths as singletons. V gave up 6 bases and J gave up 6 bases, with 14 bases separating them. Germline CDR1 is MNHEY and CDR2 is SMNVEV (reference sequence). This CDR3 region has 13 residues.

This chain connects TRBV27 to TRBJ1-2; D is possibly TRBD1 (6 bases). The clonotype originates from a woman in her forties in a cohort exposed to, infected with or recovered from COVID-19 (not recorded which). Sequenced: PBMCs or T cells enriched from blood (not recorded which). CDR3 coding DNA: TGTGCCAGCAGCTGGGGGGGCGGCGATGGCTACACCTTC. Translating it yields CASSWGGGDGYTF.